The source of this T cell receptor beta chain is a study of cytomegalovirus exposure and HLA in healthy donors. CDR3 length: 18 amino acids. CDR1 and CDR2 (germline): KGHSH, LQKENI. V was shortened by 3 bases and J by 3 bases, with 18 bases between the two germline ends. Vbeta (60) and Jbeta (13) primers were used in the PCR. The repertoire was sequenced with immunoSEQ multiplex PCR; TCRdb's copy has only in-frame clones and lacks some. This table has 120,000 to 150,000 clones, roughly 80% appearing once. Material for sequencing was PBMCs. This clonotype originated in a man between 35 and 55 years old in good health and CMV-seropositive. This chain connects TRBV18 to TRBJ2-6, with D possibly TRBD1 on 6 matching bases. CDR3 loop: CASSPNSQGLGGANVLTF. CDR3 DNA: TGTGCCAGCTCACCTAATTCACAGGGATTAGGTGGGGCCAACGTCCTGACTTTC.